The T cell receptor (beta chain) under discussion was sequenced for a study of T cell clones after liver transplantation. Turning to the study itself: HCV positivity affected three of eight recipients; the rest lacked autoimmune or viral indications. Whole-study results and caveats: In 5 of 8 subjects, circulating graft-donor-reactive CD4 TCRbeta sequences fell significantly after transplant. Graft donor-reactive T cells may have migrated into the graft rather than being deleted.

TCRdb's copy holds only in-frame clones and misses some; the assay was immunoSEQ multiplex PCR. Among under 90,000 clones listed, 80% were seen once. The junction had 20 bases not matched to a gene; V was cut back by 3 bases and J by 1 base. The V gene's germline CDR1 is LNHDA and CDR2 SQIVND (reference sequence). The CDR3 has 21 amino acids. About this clone: The target antigen is unknown.

The sequenced sample was CD4+ T cells from blood, obtained before liver transplant. This chain links TRBV19 with TRBJ2-2; 7 bases are shared with TRBD1. The origin of this receptor is a human donor who received a liver transplant. The CDR3 DNA sequence: TGTGCCAGTAGTATGAGGAATCAGGTTATAGGGGGCGCGGGGAACACCGGGGAGCTGTTTTTT. It specifies CASSMRNQVIGGAGNTGELFF.